This T cell receptor (beta chain) emerged from a study of PD-1 blockade in classical Hodgkin lymphoma. Broader study findings: Baseline diversity resembling that of newly diagnosed patients was seen in complete responders. Initiation of nivolumab under 1 year after ASCT led to exclusion of patients. Whatever underlies the repertoire differences (possibly disease activity or prior therapy) remains undefined.

Trimming removed 5 bases from V and 15 bases from J, with 16 bases in between. The CDR3 is 12 residues long. In germline, CDR1 is MGHDK, CDR2 SYGVNS. In regard to this clone: Antigen unknown.

Each of the patients experienced relapse following autologous stem cell transplantation, and their brentuximab vedotin exposure differed. The data were produced by immunoSEQ multiplex PCR, yet TCRdb's version contains in-frame clones alone and is incomplete. Seen here are some 19,000 clones, about four fifths observed once, and the top ten hold approximately 6%. The chain couples TRBV25-1 to TRBJ1-4; TRBD1 is a possible D gene (6 bases). The sequencing here drew on peripheral blood mononuclear cells (PBMCs), taken at baseline. The origin of this receptor is a human donor with classical Hodgkin lymphoma. The CDR3, as DNA: TGTGCCAGCAGTCCGCCCGGGGGGCCTATGTTTTTT. Translation: CASSPPGGPMFF.